The 29 T cell receptor beta chains reported below all come from one sample, sequenced in a study of early T cells in non-severe SARS-CoV-2 infection. Using its own MiXCR run on the 5' RACE reads, TCRdb lists one record per CDR3 protein. This sample has about 68,000 distinct CDR3 sequences; under 13% occur once, and the top ten carry around 6.6%. The sequenced sample consisted of whole blood. The receptors shown here come from an adult who was a healthcare worker with PCR-confirmed SARS-CoV-2 infection or an uninfected control (not recorded which).

In this sample, this clonotype turned up a few times. J is TRBJ2-7 and V is TRBV7-2; no clear D gene. V lost 5 bases and J 5 bases, leaving 19 bases between the germline ends. Germline lookup yields CDR1 SGHTA and CDR2 FQGNSA. The CDR3 runs to 15 residues. CDR3 coding DNA: TGTGCCAGCAGCCCATCCGGGTTCTCTCGGGACGAGCAGTACTTC. It translates to CASSPSGFSRDEQYF. Full variable domain (rest looked up from reference TRBV7-2 and TRBJ2-7): GAGVSQSPSNKVTEKGKDVELRCDPISGHTALYWYRQSLGQGLEFLIYFQGNSAPDKSGLPSDRFSAERTGGSVSTLTIQRTQQEDSAVYLCASSPSGFSRDEQYFGPGTRLTVT.

In this sample, this clonotype turned up a few times. The CDR3 loop is CSARDYGRKFNEQFF. CDR3 in DNA: TGCAGTGCTAGAGATTACGGGAGGAAATTCAATGAGCAGTTCTTC. The V call is TRBV20-1, the J call TRBJ2-1, with 7 positions matching TRBD2. Trimming at V came to 0 bases and at J to 6 bases, leaving 8 bases not matched to a gene. Per the germline V gene, CDR1 is DFQATT and CDR2 is SNEGSKA (reference sequence). This CDR3 comprises 15 residues.

The chain recombines TRBV5-1 with TRBJ2-3, with 12 positions matching TRBD2. The CDR3 has 16 amino acids. V lost 4 bases to trimming and J lost 3 bases; unmatched junction nucleotides: 6. The germline CDR1 and CDR2 sequences are SGHRS and YFSETQ. CDR3 nucleotides: TGCGCCAGCAGCCCGGGGACTAGCGGGTCGACAGATACGCAGTATTTT. Encoded protein: CASSPGTSGSTDTQYF.

In its sample, this clonotype was seen a few times. The CDR3 loop is CASSLEPSGSYEQYF. The CDR3 coding sequence is TGTGCCAGCAGCTTAGAGCCTAGCGGTTCCTACGAGCAGTACTTC. The chain has TRBV11-2 and TRBJ2-7; TRBD2 aligns across 7 bases. Germline V gene lookup returns CDR1 SGHAT and CDR2 FQNNGV. The CDR3 has 15 amino acids. The junction had 3 bases not matched to a gene; V was cut back by 0 bases and J by 1 base.

The rearrangement joins TRBV2 to TRBJ2-1; TRBD2 agrees at 12 bases. This CDR3 has 13 amino acids. Per germline, CDR1 SNHLY and CDR2 FYNNEI. V was pared by 11 bases and J by 6 bases, with 5 bases of the junction left unmatched. CDR3 residues: CARRTSGTNEQFF. CDR3 DNA sequence: TGTGCCCGCCGGACTAGCGGGACCAATGAGCAGTTCTTC. Full variable domain (remainder filled in from reference TRBV2 and TRBJ2-1): EPEVTQTPSHQVTQMGQEVILRCVPISNHLYFYWYRQILGQKVEFLVSFYNNEISEKSEIFDDQFSVERPDGSNFTLKIRSTKLEDSAMYFCARRTSGTNEQFFGPGTRLTVL.

The chain links TRBV6-2 or TRBV6-3 to TRBJ2-7, with D possibly TRBD2 on 5 matching bases. This CDR3 is built from 12 residues. Germline lookup yields CDR1 MNHEY and CDR2 SVGEGT. The V end lost 2 bases, the J end lost 13 bases, and 15 bases lay between the germline ends. Written as DNA, the CDR3 is TGTGCCAGCAGTTACATAGGGAGTTATCTTTACTTC. Translating gives CASSYIGSYLYF.

There are many counts of this clonotype. This chain uses TRBV20-1 with TRBJ2-5; 8 bases match TRBD2. V lost 2 bases, J lost 5 bases, and 7 bases stayed unmatched. This CDR3 has 14 amino acids. Germline-derived CDR1 and CDR2 are DFQATT and SNEGSKA (reference sequence). CDR3 nucleotides: TGCAGTGCTAGATTCCGGACTAGCTATGAGACCCAGTACTTC. This translates into CSARFRTSYETQYF.

The CDR3 sequence: CASSSSGVGYEQYF. CDR3 nucleotide sequence: TGTGCCAGCAGCTCTAGCGGGGTGGGATACGAGCAGTACTTC. This sequence joins TRBV11-2 and TRBJ2-7, with 9 positions matching TRBD2. The CDR3 consists of 14 residues. CDR1 SGHAT and CDR2 FQNNGV come from the germline V gene. V gave up 4 bases and J gave up 4 bases; unmatched junction bases: 5.

This clonotype was detected a few times. The gene calls are TRBV12-3 or TRBV12-4 and TRBJ2-7; unclear D gene. The CDR3 length is 11 residues. Trimming pared 4 bases from V and 5 bases from J, leaving 6 bases between. The CDR3 DNA follows: TGTGCCAGCAGTTCGAGGCACGAGCAGTACTTC. Translating it yields CASSSRHEQYF.

This clonotype was counted ten times or more. The CDR3 region is CASSRGRGQGYTEAFF. As DNA, the CDR3 is TGTGCCAGCAGTCGTGGCCGGGGACAGGGATACACTGAAGCTTTCTTT. The genes are TRBV27 and TRBJ1-1, with 9 bases lining up with TRBD1. The V gene's germline CDR1 is MNHEY and CDR2 SMNVEV (reference sequence). CDR3 length: 16 residues. J was trimmed by 3 bases and V by 5 bases; bases with no gene match: 10.

This clonotype has just a few counts. The chain employs TRBV12-3 or TRBV12-4 and TRBJ2-7; tentatively, D is TRBD1 (5 bases). Trimming took off 4 bases at V and 2 bases at J, with 9 bases between the two ends. The CDR3 sequence is 13 residues long. The CDR3 DNA reads as TGTGCCAGCAGTTCAGGGTCCCCCTACGAGCAGTACTTC. It is translated as CASSSGSPYEQYF.

In this sample, this clonotype turned up many times. V is TRBV10-3 and J is TRBJ2-7; no firm D call. This CDR3 is 15 amino acids long. Trimming left V 3 bases short and J 0 bases short, with 12 bases between. Germline V lookup: CDR1 ENHRY, CDR2 SYGVKD. The CDR3 nucleotides read TGTGCCATCAGTGACGAGGTCCACTCCTCCTACGAGCAGTACTTC. Translated, it gives CAISDEVHSSYEQYF.

The chain has TRBV6-1 and TRBJ1-1; D may be TRBD1 (5 bases). The CDR3 length is 11 residues. Looked up from germline, CDR1 is MNHNS and CDR2 is SASEGT. V lost 6 bases to trimming and J lost 8 bases, with 10 bases between them. The CDR3 DNA follows: TGTGCCAGCAGAACCAGGGACGAAGCTTTCTTT. This encodes CASRTRDEAFF.

This clonotype was recorded a few times. V gene TRBV18 combines with J gene TRBJ1-2, with 7 positions matching TRBD1. The germline gives CDR1 KGHSH, CDR2 LQKENI. Trimming removed 4 bases from V and 6 bases from J; junction bases left unmatched: 8. This CDR3 has 14 residues. The CDR3 DNA sequence: TGTGCCAGCTCACACTCAAACAGGGGCGATGGCTACACCTTC. As protein: CASSHSNRGDGYTF.

The V call is TRBV18, the J call TRBJ1-2; no reliable D call. The germline V and J ends were trimmed by 2 bases and 5 bases, with 15 bases remaining between them. Germline V gene lookup returns CDR1 KGHSH and CDR2 LQKENI. This CDR3 spans 15 amino acids. Here the CDR3 DNA reads TGTGCCAGCTCACCATCGGCGATCGTCCGTTATGGCTACACCTTC. This gives the protein CASSPSAIVRYGYTF.

This clonotype was counted between two and nine times. The rearrangement links TRBV10-3 to TRBJ1-1; no definite D call. Deletions cut 0 bases from V and 1 base from J, with 12 bases between. Germline V gives CDR1 ENHRY, CDR2 SYGVKD. The CDR3 has 16 residues. The CDR3 DNA follows: TGTGCCATCAGTGAGTCTCTTTACGGGAGGAACACTGAAGCTTTCTTT. This codes for CAISESLYGRNTEAFF.

The table lists this clonotype with a few counts. J is TRBJ2-1 and V is TRBV19, with 11 nucleotides matching TRBD2. The CDR3 sequence is 17 residues long. Germline CDR1 LNHDA, CDR2 SQIVND (reference sequence). Unmatched junction bases numbered 9, after V lost 8 bases and J lost 0 bases. DNA of the CDR3: TGTGCCAGTCGGACTAGCGGGCACATCAGCTCCTACAATGAGCAGTTCTTC. Protein sequence: CASRTSGHISSYNEQFF.

The rearrangement joins TRBV3-1 to TRBJ2-7, with D unclear. The V gene's germline CDR1 is LGHDT and CDR2 YNNKEL (reference sequence). CDR3 length: 14 residues. The germline V and J ends were trimmed by 4 bases and 2 bases, with 12 bases remaining between them. The DNA of the CDR3 is TGTGCCAGCAGCCCGACCCGGGTCGCCTACGAGCAGTACTTC. Translating it yields CASSPTRVAYEQYF.

There are a few counts of this clonotype. The chain combines TRBV28 with TRBJ2-1; D is tentatively TRBD1 or TRBD2 (5 bases each). Looked up from germline, CDR1 is MDHEN and CDR2 is SYDVKM. Trimming took off 11 bases at V and 5 bases at J, with 13 bases between the two ends. The CDR3 runs to 12 residues. This CDR3 is CAAGRAHNEQFF. CDR3 nucleotide sequence: TGTGCCGCAGGGCGGGCTCACAATGAGCAGTTCTTC.

This clonotype was counted at least ten times. The gene calls are TRBV20-1 and TRBJ2-7, with TRBD2 matching over 12 bases. Germline values: CDR1 DFQATT, CDR2 SNEGSKA (reference sequence). V lost 4 bases, J lost 0 bases, and 4 bases stayed unmatched. The CDR3 sequence is 15 residues long. DNA of the CDR3: TGCAGTGCTATAACTAGCGGGAGGAGCTCCTACGAGCAGTACTTC. Amino acids: CSAITSGRSSYEQYF.

This clonotype was detected many times. The rearrangement uses TRBV11-2 and TRBJ2-7; D might be TRBD1 or TRBD2, each matching 6 bases. The germline gives CDR1 SGHAT, CDR2 FQNNGV. There are 18 residues in the CDR3. V lost 1 base and J 9 bases, leaving 28 bases between the germline ends. The CDR3 DNA sequence: TGTGCCAGCAGCTTAGGCTCCGGCAGGGCGGGACCCTGGGGGCGGCAGTACTTC. Protein sequence: CASSLGSGRAGPWGRQYF. The full variable domain, completed using reference TRBV11-2 and TRBJ2-7, is EAGVAQSPRYKIIEKRQSVAFWCNPISGHATLYWYQQILGQGPKLLIQFQNNGVVDDSQLPKDRFSAERLKGVDSTLKIQPAKLEDSAVYLCASSLGSGRAGPWGRQYFGPGTRLTVT.

The chain links TRBV5-1 to TRBJ2-3; D unresolved. CDR3 length equals 13 residues. Per the germline V gene, CDR1 is SGHRS and CDR2 is YFSETQ. Trimming took 4 bases from V and 8 from J, leaving 14 bases between them. The CDR3 DNA follows: TGCGCCAGCAGCCTAGAAAGAATTGGTACGCAGTATTTT. Amino acids: CASSLERIGTQYF.

This clonotype was seen more than once but under ten times. The chain carries TRBV10-1 and TRBJ2-3, with 8 bases fitting TRBD2. The CDR3 totals 18 residues. The germline CDR1 and CDR2 sequences are WNHNN and SYGVQD (reference sequence). Trimming took 5 bases from V and 0 from J; bases not matched to a gene: 13. Here the CDR3 DNA reads TGCGCCAGCAGTAAGGACAGCCTAGCGGGTTCTAGCACAGATACGCAGTATTTT. This gives the protein CASSKDSLAGSSTDTQYF.

The rearrangement joins TRBV27 to TRBJ1-1; perhaps TRBD1 as D (6 bases). CDR1 and CDR2 from the germline V gene are MNHEY and SMNVEV (reference sequence). The length of the CDR3 is 14 residues. V was shortened by 5 bases and J by 1 base, with 11 bases between the two germline ends. The CDR3 loop is CASSRTVSNTEAFF. CDR3 nucleotides: TGTGCCAGCAGTAGGACAGTTTCGAACACTGAAGCTTTCTTT.

V and J are TRBV11-2 and TRBJ2-5; D not certain. Trimming shortened V by 1 base and J by 2 bases, and 8 bases separated the two germline ends. CDR3 length equals 14 residues. Per germline, CDR1 SGHAT and CDR2 FQNNGV. The DNA for the CDR3 is TGTGCCAGCAGCTTAGGTCTAATACAAGAGACCCAGTACTTC. Its protein is CASSLGLIQETQYF. Combining the CDR3 with reference TRBV11-2 and TRBJ2-5 gives the whole variable domain EAGVAQSPRYKIIEKRQSVAFWCNPISGHATLYWYQQILGQGPKLLIQFQNNGVVDDSQLPKDRFSAERLKGVDSTLKIQPAKLEDSAVYLCASSLGLIQETQYFGPGTRLLVL.

This clonotype has just a few counts. The CDR3 bases are TGCAGCGTTGCGATGGCGGGGGGATTAAGGGATGAGCAGTTCTTC. Amino acid sequence: CSVAMAGGLRDEQFF. The chain couples TRBV29-1 to TRBJ2-1; 8 bases fit TRBD2. Germline loops: CDR1 SQVTM, CDR2 ANQGSEA. With V trimmed by 4 bases and J by 8 bases, 13 bases remained unmatched. The CDR3 loop spans 15 amino acids.

This clonotype was detected many times. V and J are TRBV7-9 and TRBJ2-3; unclear D gene. CDR1 SEHNR and CDR2 FQNEAQ come from the germline V gene (reference sequence). Trimming cost V 5 bases and J 4 bases, with 13 bases left between them. The CDR3 is 14 amino acids. The CDR3 is CASSAEESADTQYF. The CDR3 coding sequence is TGTGCCAGCAGCGCAGAAGAGAGCGCAGATACGCAGTATTTT.

The rearrangement uses TRBV20-1 and TRBJ1-1; no firm D call. Trimming removed 1 base at V and 8 bases at J, with 5 bases between. Germline loops: CDR1 DFQATT, CDR2 SNEGSKA (reference sequence). The CDR3 runs 10 residues. The chain's CDR3 is CSARVAEAFF. Here the CDR3 DNA reads TGCAGTGCTAGAGTGGCAGAAGCTTTCTTT.

This clonotype appeared many times. The rearrangement joins TRBV7-9 to TRBJ2-7; D might be TRBD2 (5 bases). CDR3 size: 16 residues. Germline-derived CDR1 and CDR2 are SEHNR and FQNEAQ (reference sequence). Trimming left V 5 bases short and J 2 bases short, with 19 bases between. The CDR3 nucleotides read TGTGCCAGCAGCCCAGAGAGGGCACCTTCTCCCTACGAGCAGTACTTC. This sequence encodes CASSPERAPSPYEQYF. Drawing the rest from reference TRBV7-9 and TRBJ2-7, the complete variable domain is DTGVSQNPRHKITKRGQNVTFRCDPISEHNRLYWYRQTLGQGPEFLTYFQNEAQLEKSRLLSDRFSAERPKGSFSTLEIQRTEQGDSAMYLCASSPERAPSPYEQYFGPGTRLTVT.